These 32 T cell receptor beta chains came from one sample sequenced in a study of T cell responses to AZD1222 COVID-19 vaccine. Data came from immunoSEQ multiplex PCR; TCRdb stores just in-frame clones and leaves some out. The data hold approximately 150,000 clones, with about 91% observed a single time. Specimen: peripheral blood, collected on day 0 of MenACWY control vaccination. These receptors were obtained from an adult in good health.

This rearrangement joins TRBV2 to TRBJ1-5; 9 bases match TRBD1. Germline values: CDR1 SNHLY, CDR2 FYNNEI. V was clipped by 6 bases and J by 4 bases; unmatched bases: 10. The CDR3 covers 16 residues. The CDR3 spells CASRGGTGRPNQPQHF. In DNA form, the CDR3 reads TGTGCCAGCAGGGGAGGGACAGGGAGACCTAATCAGCCCCAGCATTTT.

This chain uses TRBV12-3 or TRBV12-4 with TRBJ2-3; no clear D. CDR3 size: 13 residues. The germline V and J ends were trimmed by 7 bases and 0 bases, with 8 bases remaining between them. The CDR3 loop reads CASTLSSTDTQYF. The CDR3 region has the DNA TGTGCCAGCACTCTCTCCAGCACAGATACGCAGTATTTT.

V and J are TRBV10-3 and TRBJ1-2; 11 nucleotides match TRBD1. Germline values: CDR1 ENHRY, CDR2 SYGVKD. The V and J ends lost 2 bases and 8 bases, in that order; junction bases with no gene match: 4. CDR3 length equals 14 residues. The DNA for the CDR3 is TGTGCCATCAGTGAGGGACAGGGGGCGCGGGGCTACACCTTC. Its protein product is CAISEGQGARGYTF.

The chain joins TRBV7-8 to TRBJ1-4; D unresolved. Per germline, CDR1 SGHVS and CDR2 FQNEAQ. The CDR3 is made up of 14 amino acids. The V gene lost 5 bases and the J gene lost 8 bases, with 15 bases spanning the gap. The CDR3 DNA is TGTGCCAGCAGCCGCCGGGAGGGTGGGGAAAAACTGTTTTTT. Amino acids: CASSRREGGEKLFF. The full variable domain, its missing parts supplied by reference TRBV7-8 and TRBJ1-4, is GAGVSQSPRYKVAKRGQDVALRCDPISGHVSLFWYQQALGQGPEFLTYFQNEAQLDKSGLPSDRFFAERPEGSVSTLKIQRTQQEDSAVYLCASSRREGGEKLFFGSGTQLSVL.

The rearrangement uses TRBV5-1 and TRBJ1-1; D is uncertain. CDR1 SGHRS and CDR2 YFSETQ come from the germline V gene. The V gene lost 2 bases and the J gene lost 5 bases, with 13 bases spanning the gap. The CDR3 consists of 14 residues. In nucleotides, the CDR3 is TGCGCCAGCAGCTTAAACGGGGAGCTGACTGAAGCTTTCTTT. Translating gives CASSLNGELTEAFF.

The genes are TRBV2 and TRBJ1-6; the D is unclear. The CDR3 is made up of 16 amino acids. Between the trimmed V and J ends, which lost 6 bases and 0 bases, there was a span of 12 bases. Germline V lookup: CDR1 SNHLY, CDR2 FYNNEI. The CDR3 bases are TGTGCCAGCAGAGTGAGACGGAGCTCCTATAATTCACCCCTCCACTTT. This codes for CASRVRRSSYNSPLHF.

This chain connects TRBV5-6 to TRBJ2-7; TRBD2 is a possible D gene (5 bases). Germline CDR1 is SGHDT and CDR2 is YYEEEE. Between the trimmed V and J ends, which lost 3 bases and 5 bases, there was a span of 15 bases. CDR3 length equals 14 residues. The CDR3 DNA sequence: TGTGCCAGCAGCTCTTGGACTGAGGCCCACGAGCAGTACTTC. It is translated as CASSSWTEAHEQYF.

This chain links TRBV18 with TRBJ1-5; 8 bases align to TRBD1. Per germline, CDR1 KGHSH and CDR2 LQKENI. The CDR3 runs 15 residues. V gave up 2 bases and J gave up 5 bases; unmatched junction bases: 5. In DNA, the CDR3 is TGTGCCAGCTCACCATTCGGCAGGGGGCATCAGCCCCAGCATTTT. Its translation is CASSPFGRGHQPQHF.

This clone was observed a few times. The V call is TRBV5-1, the J call TRBJ1-1; D remains unclear. The V end was cut by 4 bases, the J end by 3 bases, with 13 bases between. This CDR3 is built from 14 residues. The germline V gene has CDR1 SGHRS and CDR2 YFSETQ. CDR3 sequence reads: CASSGHLGDTEAFF. The CDR3 coding sequence is TGCGCCAGCAGCGGGCATCTCGGGGACACTGAAGCTTTCTTT.

J is TRBJ2-3 and V is TRBV7-2; D call uncertain. CDR1 and CDR2 (germline): SGHTA, FQGNSA. V shed 1 base and J shed 2 bases, with 7 bases lying between them. There are 14 residues in the CDR3. CDR3 coding DNA: TGTGCCAGCAGCTTAGAGCCGGTCACAGATACGCAGTATTTT. Encoded protein: CASSLEPVTDTQYF.

The gene calls are TRBV28 and TRBJ1-5; possible D gene TRBD1, 5 bases. Germline values: CDR1 MDHEN, CDR2 SYDVKM. This CDR3 has 13 amino acids. V dropped 6 bases and J dropped 2 bases, with 8 bases sitting between them. The CDR3 DNA reads as TGTGCCAGCAGCGGGGGTGGCAATCAGCCCCAGCATTTT. Translation: CASSGGGNQPQHF.

The chain is built from TRBV5-1 and TRBJ2-3; D remains unclear. This CDR3 contains 15 residues. V was cut by 4 bases and J by 0 bases, with 12 bases left in between. The V gene's germline CDR1 is SGHRS and CDR2 YFSETQ. The CDR3 here is CASSTRVSSTDTQYF. In DNA, the CDR3 is TGCGCCAGCAGCACACGGGTATCTAGCACAGATACGCAGTATTTT.

Only one count was recorded for this clone. This chain links TRBV7-2 with TRBJ2-5, with D maybe TRBD2 (7 bases). The CDR3 length is 18 residues. Between the trimmed V and J ends, which lost 5 bases and 2 bases, there was a span of 24 bases. Germline V gene data show CDR1 as SGHTA and CDR2 as FQGNSA. CDR3 nucleotide sequence: TGTGCCAGCAGCGCATCTCTAGGGGGGGTGGGTCGGCAAGAGACCCAGTACTTC. It is translated as CASSASLGGVGRQETQYF. Complete variable domain (other parts from reference TRBV7-2 and TRBJ2-5): GAGVSQSPSNKVTEKGKDVELRCDPISGHTALYWYRQSLGQGLEFLIYFQGNSAPDKSGLPSDRFSAERTGGSVSTLTIQRTQQEDSAVYLCASSASLGGVGRQETQYFGPGTRLLVL.

The chain links TRBV27 to TRBJ1-1; unclear D gene. CDR1 and CDR2 from the germline V gene are MNHEY and SMNVEV (reference sequence). The length of the CDR3 is 13 residues. V shed 5 bases and J shed 3 bases, with 10 bases lying between them. In nucleotides, the CDR3 is TGTGCCAGCAGTCTTAACATATACACTGAAGCTTTCTTT. Translating gives CASSLNIYTEAFF.

This sequence joins TRBV28 and TRBJ1-3; unclear D gene. Trimming left V 2 bases short and J 4 bases short, with 15 bases between. The germline gives CDR1 MDHEN, CDR2 SYDVKM. The CDR3 is made up of 16 amino acids. The CDR3 DNA reads as TGTGCCAGCAGTTTAAGTCAGGTTTATTCGGGAAACACCATATATTTT. Its translation: CASSLSQVYSGNTIYF.

This clone was detected only once. This chain joins TRBV6-1 and TRBJ2-5; a possible D gene is TRBD2 (7 bases). CDR3 size: 15 residues. Germline CDR1 and CDR2: MNHNS and SASEGT. V lost 0 bases and J lost 4, with 12 bases in between. The CDR3 is CASSEARGAGETQYF. The CDR3 DNA reads TGTGCCAGCAGTGAAGCACGGGGGGCCGGAGAGACCCAGTACTTC.

The chain joins TRBV7-9 to TRBJ1-2; 7 nucleotides line up with TRBD1. The length of the CDR3 is 14 residues. After removal of 5 bases from V and 0 bases from J, the junction contained 3 bases not matched to a gene. CDR1 is SEHNR, CDR2 FQNEAQ, per germline (reference sequence). DNA of the CDR3: TGTGCCAGCAGCCGACAGGGCCCTAACTATGGCTACACCTTC. Translation: CASSRQGPNYGYTF.

The V gene is TRBV3-1 (or the pseudogene TRBV3-2), the J gene TRBJ1-4; TRBD1 matches 7 bases. There are 14 residues in the CDR3. CDR1 LGHDT and CDR2 YNNKEL come from the germline V gene (reference sequence). Trimming cost V 4 bases and J 7 bases; bases outside gene matches: 6. CDR3 residues: CASSPTGPGEKLFF. The DNA of the CDR3 is TGTGCCAGCAGCCCGACAGGGCCAGGTGAAAAACTGTTTTTT.

The table lists this clone with a few counts. This chain joins TRBV6-5 and TRBJ2-1; a weak D match, TRBD1 (6 bases). The CDR3 runs to 12 residues. Germline CDR1 reads MNHEY; CDR2 reads SVGAGI. V shed 5 bases and J shed 6 bases, with 8 bases lying between them. DNA of the CDR3: TGTGCCAGCAGTCGAGGGGGCAATGAGCAGTTCTTC. Residues: CASSRGGNEQFF.

This clone was observed a single time. J is TRBJ2-7 and V is TRBV27; 9 bases are a match to TRBD1. The CDR3 is 18 amino acids. The V gene end was trimmed by 5 bases and the J gene end by 6 bases; junction bases not matched to a gene: 20. Germline V gives CDR1 MNHEY, CDR2 SMNVEV (reference sequence). CDR3 loop: CASSPPGSPWTGEGEQYF. The CDR3 nucleotides read TGTGCCAGCAGTCCTCCCGGATCGCCATGGACAGGGGAAGGCGAGCAGTACTTC.

The rearrangement joins TRBV30 to TRBJ2-5; 10 bases match TRBD2. From germline, CDR1 is GTSNPN and CDR2 SVGIG (reference sequence). With 5 bases clipped from V and 5 bases from J, the junction kept 11 bases outside the gene matches. The CDR3 is 15 amino acids. CDR3: CAWSLGLAGVETQYF. The CDR3 coding sequence is TGTGCCTGGTCTTTAGGGCTAGCGGGAGTGGAGACCCAGTACTTC.

This chain joins TRBV7-2 and TRBJ2-7; D might be TRBD2 (6 bases). V lost 3 bases, J lost 7 bases, and 19 bases lay in between. Germline V gene lookup returns CDR1 SGHTA and CDR2 FQGNSA. This CDR3 has 15 amino acids. CDR3 DNA: TGTGCCAGCAGCTTCCGGCGCGGAAGTCGGGGGGAGCAGTACTTC. Residues: CASSFRRGSRGEQYF.

The CDR3 is CASSINRGAPYEQYF. CDR3 nucleotides: TGTGCCAGCAGCATCAACAGGGGGGCCCCCTACGAGCAGTACTTC. This chain uses TRBV11-1 with TRBJ2-7; 8 positions agree with TRBD1. Per germline, CDR1 SGHAT and CDR2 FQDESV (reference sequence). The CDR3 contains 15 residues. The ends lost 5 bases at V and 2 bases at J; junction bases unmatched: 8.

This clone has only a few counts. V is TRBV15 and J is TRBJ1-1, with D hard to call. Looked up from germline, CDR1 is LNHNV and CDR2 is YYDKDF (reference sequence). Trimming stripped 5 bases from V and 1 base from J, with 11 bases between. CDR3 length: 14 residues. CDR3 nucleotides: TGTGCCACCAGCTTCCGGGGAGGGAACACTGAAGCTTTCTTT. Its protein product is CATSFRGGNTEAFF.

This clone was counted between two and nine times. The gene calls are TRBV4-3 and TRBJ1-2, with D uncertain. CDR1 is LGHNA and CDR2 is YSLEER in the germline V gene. Between the trimmed V and J ends, which lost 4 bases and 4 bases, there was a span of 16 bases. The CDR3 covers 15 residues. In nucleotides, the CDR3 is TGCGCCAGCAGCCCCAGTCCAGTTAATACCTATGGCTACACCTTC. It specifies CASSPSPVNTYGYTF.

This clone has just one count. This chain connects TRBV28 to TRBJ1-5; D is uncertain. Germline CDR1 reads MDHEN; CDR2 reads SYDVKM. CDR3 length: 15 residues. V lost 4 bases and J 2 bases, leaving 12 bases between the germline ends. In DNA form, the CDR3 reads TGTGCCAGCAGTTGGGGTAGCAAAGGCAATCAGCCCCAGCATTTT. Translated, it gives CASSWGSKGNQPQHF.

The chain employs TRBV7-9 and TRBJ2-1; weak D call: TRBD1 (5 bases). CDR1 is SEHNR and CDR2 is FQNEAQ in the germline V gene (reference sequence). CDR3 size: 12 residues. The V gene lost 5 bases and the J gene lost 6 bases, with 8 bases spanning the gap. This CDR3 reads CASSRDSNEQFF. CDR3 nucleotide sequence: TGTGCCAGCAGCCGAGACAGCAATGAGCAGTTCTTC. The full variable domain, completed using reference TRBV7-9 and TRBJ2-1, is DTGVSQNPRHKITKRGQNVTFRCDPISEHNRLYWYRQTLGQGPEFLTYFQNEAQLEKSRLLSDRFSAERPKGSFSTLEIQRTEQGDSAMYLCASSRDSNEQFFGPGTRLTVL.

The chain couples TRBV24-1 to TRBJ1-2, with 8 nucleotides matching TRBD1. Germline-derived CDR1 and CDR2 are KGHDR and SFDVKD. The CDR3 is made up of 14 amino acids. V dropped 4 bases and J dropped 6; count of bases not matched to a gene: 6. The CDR3 reads CATSDRGQGHGYTF. In DNA form, the CDR3 reads TGTGCCACCAGTGACCGCGGACAGGGCCATGGCTACACCTTC.

CDR3 sequence reads: CASSAKQGRLYEQYF. As DNA, the CDR3 is TGTGCCAGCTCAGCCAAACAGGGTCGGCTCTACGAGCAGTACTTC. The chain is built from TRBV18 and TRBJ2-7, with D perhaps TRBD1 (6 bases). V was cut by 5 bases and J by 3 bases, with 17 bases left in between. Germline CDR1 is KGHSH and CDR2 is LQKENI. This CDR3 spans 15 amino acids.

The chain is built from TRBV5-6 and TRBJ1-5, with a weak D call TRBD1 (6 bases). This CDR3 contains 14 residues. The V and J ends lost 1 base and 5 bases respectively, with 10 bases between them. Germline assignment: CDR1 SGHDT and CDR2 YYEEEE. The CDR3 DNA follows: TGTGCCAGCAGCTTGATGGGACACGATCAGCCCCAGCATTTT. It translates to CASSLMGHDQPQHF.

This chain connects TRBV5-4 to TRBJ1-4; 10 bases match TRBD1. In germline, CDR1 is SGHNT, CDR2 YYREEE (reference sequence). V was pared by 3 bases and J by 4 bases, with 3 bases of the junction left unmatched. CDR3 length: 15 residues. The CDR3 region is CASSWGTGDNEKLFF. The CDR3 DNA is TGTGCCAGCAGCTGGGGGACAGGGGATAATGAAAAACTGTTTTTT.

This clone was seen just once. The identical CDR3 is also encoded by other nucleotide sequences in the sample. The chain has TRBV27 and TRBJ2-1; 12 nucleotides align to TRBD2. V dropped 6 bases and J dropped 7; count of bases not matched to a gene: 7. CDR1 MNHEY and CDR2 SMNVEV come from the germline V gene (reference sequence). The CDR3 runs 15 residues. The CDR3 coding sequence is TGTGCCAGCAGCATCGGCACTAGCGGGAGGAATGAGCAGTTCTTC. This codes for CASSIGTSGRNEQFF.